The sample holds a few counts of the clone carrying this T cell receptor (beta chain). The antigen is unknown. The sample is drawn from a study of blood T cells in healthy people across ages. The second PCR ran roughly 7 to 12 cycles with a sample-barcoded 5' primer and J-beta primers. Through a template-switch adaptor with 12 random nucleotides, each cDNA molecule received a tag. TCRdb re-analysed the 5' RACE reads in MiXCR, keeping a single row per CDR3 protein. The table includes roughly 800,000 distinct CDR3 sequences, roughly 50% detected once. The germline gives CDR1 SGHTA, CDR2 FQGNSA. Trimming removed 1 base at V and 4 bases at J, with 14 bases between. The CDR3 runs 15 residues. General study results and limits: Roughly linear declines in TCR beta diversity per million T cells occurred with age. It was not possible, with unsorted PBMCs, to conclusively compare naive and antigen-experienced cells. It was held that diversity estimates obtained from one million T cells represented underestimates.

Sequenced input: blood. This chain joins TRBV7-2 and TRBJ2-7; D unresolved. This clonotype was sampled from a man aged 25 to 40 in good health. As DNA, the CDR3 is TGTGCCAGCAGCTTAGATGGGTCCGGTTTATACGAGCAGTACTTC. Translating it yields CASSLDGSGLYEQYF.